The rows below give T cell receptor beta chains drawn from one sample of a study of shared clonotypes between healthy human individuals. Clones were sequenced by immunoSEQ multiplex PCR, and TCRdb holds only the in-frame ones, with some missing. Of about 470,000 clones in the sample, roughly 80% were seen once. What was sequenced was PBMCs. The receptors were gathered from a woman aged 40 to 55 in good health. Some clones in this sample may be carry-over from other donors' samples. Both conserved end residues are part of each CDR3. A D gene is named only where the DNA matches it firmly. Some rows have no size entry. The others give once, few or many, or a class for an expanded clone.

j_gene | v_gene | d_gene | abundance | CDR3nt | CDR3aa
TRBJ1-5 | TRBV30 | - | - | TGTGCCTGGAGTTCGGGGTTTCACACGGCCTATCAGCCCCAGCATTTT | CAWSSGFHTAYQPQHF
TRBJ2-3 | TRBV4-2 | TRBD2 | - | TGTGCCAGCAGCCGGGGACTAGCGGGAGAAGGGGATACGCAGTATTTT | CASSRGLAGEGDTQYF
TRBJ2-7 | TRBV28 | - | - | TGTGCCAGCAGCTTTCTCGGGTCTTCCTACGAGCAGTACTTC | CASSFLGSSYEQYF
TRBJ1-5 | TRBV28 | - | few | TGTGCCAGCAGTGCTAAATACAGGGATAGAGGCAATCAGCCCCAGCATTTT | CASSAKYRDRGNQPQHF
TRBJ1-5 | TRBV10-3 | TRBD1 | - | TGTGCCGTGGGACAGACCATCGGGGGCGGCAATCAGCCCCAGCATTTT | CAVGQTIGGGNQPQHF
TRBJ2-2 | TRBV19 | - | few | TGTGCCAGTAGTATAATAGGGACCGGGGAGCTGTTTTTT | CASSIIGTGELFF
TRBJ2-7 | TRBV5-1 | TRBD1 | - | TGCGCCAGCAGCCCTACCCCGACAGGGTCCAAGGAGCAGTACTTC | CASSPTPTGSKEQYF
TRBJ2-7 | TRBV7-2 | TRBD2 | - | TGTGCCAGCAGCTTAGGAACCGGGACTAACTACGAGCAGTACTTC | CASSLGTGTNYEQYF
TRBJ2-3 | TRBV6-1 | TRBD2 | - | TGTGCCAGCAGTGATACGGCGGGAGTTACAGATACGCAGTATTTT | CASSDTAGVTDTQYF
TRBJ2-2 | TRBV7-3 | TRBD2 | many | TGTGCCAGCAGCCGAATAGCGGGAGGGCCATACACCGGGGAGCTGTTTTTT | CASSRIAGGPYTGELFF
TRBJ2-7 | TRBV11-3 | - | - | TGTGCCAGCAGCCTGGGACCAAAATACGAGCAGTACTTC | CASSLGPKYEQYF
TRBJ1-1 | TRBV6-1 | - | - | TGTGCCAGCAGGGGGTTAATTCTGACTGAAGCTTTCTTT | CASRGLILTEAFF
TRBJ2-4 | TRBV5-4 | TRBD2 | - | TGTGCCAGCAGCTTGGCGGGCGGGAGTAGGAGAAACATTCAGTACTTC | CASSLAGGSRRNIQYF
TRBJ2-5 | TRBV15 | - | few | TGTGCCACCAGCGGAACAGTGACGAACTCCGGGGAGACCCAGTACTTC | CATSGTVTNSGETQYF
TRBJ1-3 | TRBV18 | TRBD1 | - | TGTGCCAGCTCACCTGCAGGGGGAGCAGGAGACACCATATATTTT | CASSPAGGAGDTIYF
TRBJ2-5 | TRBV5-4 | TRBD1 | - | TGTGCCAGCAGCTGGGGACAGGGCCAAGAGACCCAGTACTTC | CASSWGQGQETQYF
TRBJ1-5 | TRBV4-2 | - | few | TGTGCCAGCAGCCAAGTGGGGTACAATCAGCCCCAGCATTTT | CASSQVGYNQPQHF
TRBJ2-5 | TRBV9 | TRBD2 | - | TGTGCCAGCAGCTCCGCTGCGGGAGTGGGAGAGACCCAGTACTTC | CASSSAAGVGETQYF
TRBJ2-3 | TRBV6-5 | - | - | TGTGCCAGCAGTTCTGGGGATACGCAGTATTTT | CASSSGDTQYF
TRBJ1-2 | TRBV18 | - | - | TGTGCCAGCTCACCCTTAGAGCAGTCCTATGGCTACACCTTC | CASSPLEQSYGYTF
TRBJ2-2 | TRBV19 | - | - | TGTGCCAGTAGTAGGAGGGGCGGGGAGCTGTTTTTT | CASSRRGGELFF
TRBJ1-5 | TRBV6-6 | - | - | TGTGCCAGCAGTTACTCGCACGCGGATCAGCCCCAGCATTTT | CASSYSHADQPQHF
TRBJ2-1 | TRBV10-2 | TRBD2 | - | TGCGCCAGCACGAGCGGGAGGGCCCCCTACAATGAGCAGTTCTTC | CASTSGRAPYNEQFF
TRBJ2-4 | TRBV19 | - | - | TGTGCCAGCTCGGACGGTGCCCTAGCCAAAAACATTCAGTACTTC | CASSDGALAKNIQYF
TRBJ1-3 | TRBV18 | - | - | TGTGCCAGCTCACCACCGATCCGCTCTGGAAACACCATATATTTT | CASSPPIRSGNTIYF
TRBJ2-5 | TRBV7-8 | TRBD1 | - | TGTGCCAGCAGCCAGGGGCAGGGGGCCAAAGAGACCCAGTACTTC | CASSQGQGAKETQYF
TRBJ2-3 | TRBV18 | - | - | TGTGCCAGCTCACCACCGGACATCCGAGATACGCAGTATTTT | CASSPPDIRDTQYF
TRBJ1-2 | TRBV19 | - | - | TGTGCCAGTAGTATAGATCCGGGGTCCTATGGCTACACCTTC | CASSIDPGSYGYTF
TRBJ2-5 | TRBV11-2 | - | few | TGTGCCAGCAGCCGGATACAAGAGACCCAGTACTTC | CASSRIQETQYF
TRBJ1-1 | TRBV28 | TRBD1 | - | TGTGCCAGCAGTACGGGACAGGATCCCAACACTGAAGCTTTCTTT | CASSTGQDPNTEAFF
TRBJ1-1 | TRBV2 | - | few | TGTGCCAGCAGTGATCAGGTGAACACTGAAGCTTTCTTT | CASSDQVNTEAFF
TRBJ1-1 | TRBV5-1 | - | - | TGCGCCAGCAGCTTGGGGCGTCAGAACACTGAAGCTTTCTTT | CASSLGRQNTEAFF
TRBJ1-3 | TRBV2 | - | - | TGTGCCAGCAGCGTTGGGGGTGCCGGAAACACCATATATTTT | CASSVGGAGNTIYF
TRBJ2-5 | TRBV5-1 | TRBD1 | - | TGCGCCAGCCGAATACAGGGGGCGCAAGAGACCCAGTACTTC | CASRIQGAQETQYF
TRBJ2-1 | TRBV9 | - | few | TGTGCCAGCACATCTGCGGCCTCCATCGGGAATGAGCAGTTCTTC | CASTSAASIGNEQFF
TRBJ2-7 | TRBV28 | TRBD1 | - | TGTGCCAGCATTGGGACACGGACAGGGGGTGGCGAGCAGTACTTC | CASIGTRTGGGEQYF
TRBJ2-3 | TRBV12-5 | - | - | TGTGCTAGTGGTTTACCGGGACAGGGACTTTCCCTAGCGGGGAGGGTGGTCTCAGATACGCAGTATTTT | CASGLPGQGLSLAGRVVSDTQYF
TRBJ2-7 | TRBV18 | TRBD2 | - | TGTGCCAGCTCAGGCGGACTAGCGGACGAGCAGTACTTC | CASSGGLADEQYF
TRBJ2-1 | TRBV7-8 | - | - | TGTGCCAGCAGCCCCAATCCAAGGGCGCCCTACAATGAGCAGTTCTTC | CASSPNPRAPYNEQFF
TRBJ2-1 | TRBV13 | TRBD2 | - | TGTGCCAGCAGCGCCAGCGGGAGGGGGACGAATGAGCAGTTCTTC | CASSASGRGTNEQFF
TRBJ2-1 | TRBV4-3 | TRBD2 | - | TGCGCCAGCAGCCAATGGGCGACTAGCGGAGCTTACAATGAGCAGTTCTTC | CASSQWATSGAYNEQFF
TRBJ2-1 | TRBV6-6 | - | - | TGTGCCAGCAGGCCAGGGGGGGGTGAGCAGTTCTTC | CASRPGGGEQFF
TRBJ1-4 | TRBV10-1 | - | - | TGCGCCAGCCCACTGTGGTTTGGGTTCGAAAAACTGTTTTTT | CASPLWFGFEKLFF
TRBJ1-3 | TRBV11-2 | - | - | TGTGCCAGCAGCTCCACAGCATCTGGAAACACCATATATTTT | CASSSTASGNTIYF
TRBJ1-4 | TRBV5-3 | - | - | TGTGCCAGCAGCTTGGGTAGGGAACCTGAAAAACTGTTTTTT | CASSLGREPEKLFF
TRBJ2-3 | TRBV5-5 | TRBD1 | - | TGTGCCAGCAGCCCGCGGAGCAGGGCAGGGGGTAATGCGCAGTATTTT | CASSPRSRAGGNAQYF
TRBJ1-1 | TRBV2 | - | - | TGTGCCAGCAGTCGACAGTTCAACACTGAAGCTTTCTTT | CASSRQFNTEAFF
TRBJ1-5 | TRBV30 | TRBD1 | - | TGTGCCTGGAGTTCCGGGACAGGGGGTCGTCAGCCCCAGCATTTT | CAWSSGTGGRQPQHF
TRBJ2-7 | TRBV6-6 | TRBD1 | - | TGTGCCAGCAATGGACAGGGTGGTGAGTACGAGCAGTACTTC | CASNGQGGEYEQYF